Included here is one T cell receptor (beta chain) sequence, with context. Its antigen remains unknown. The entry originates in a study of graft-versus-host responses after intestinal transplantation. In the study overall: Anti-thymocyte globulin induction was given to all recipients, followed by tacrolimus and steroids for roughly 3 years. Study-level results: Allograft clonal ratios (graft-versus-host to host-versus-graft) were high in patients who had graft-donor T cell macrochimerism. GvH clones appeared in recipient marrow, some first in ileum or blood. Levels of circulating GvH clones at their peak were associated with early post-transplant HvG declines.

Between the trimmed V and J ends, which lost 2 bases and 3 bases, there was a span of 10 bases. Germline V gene lookup returns CDR1 MNHEY and CDR2 SVGAGI. The CDR3 has 15 amino acids. Measured with immunoSEQ multiplex PCR; TCRdb has only the in-frame clones, and not every one. The repertoire consists of 40,000 to 55,000 clones, with less than 85% occurring once and the leading ten covering about 0.43%. The source is a human donor who was the organ donor for an intestinal transplant. This chain links TRBV6-5 with TRBJ2-2; D is possibly TRBD1 (6 bases). Sequencing was performed on unstimulated CD4+ T cells sorted from spleen or lymph node cells, taken before transplant. CDR3 DNA sequence: TGTGCCAGCAGTTACACGGGACAATACACCGGGGAGCTGTTTTTT. Its translation: CASSYTGQYTGELFF.